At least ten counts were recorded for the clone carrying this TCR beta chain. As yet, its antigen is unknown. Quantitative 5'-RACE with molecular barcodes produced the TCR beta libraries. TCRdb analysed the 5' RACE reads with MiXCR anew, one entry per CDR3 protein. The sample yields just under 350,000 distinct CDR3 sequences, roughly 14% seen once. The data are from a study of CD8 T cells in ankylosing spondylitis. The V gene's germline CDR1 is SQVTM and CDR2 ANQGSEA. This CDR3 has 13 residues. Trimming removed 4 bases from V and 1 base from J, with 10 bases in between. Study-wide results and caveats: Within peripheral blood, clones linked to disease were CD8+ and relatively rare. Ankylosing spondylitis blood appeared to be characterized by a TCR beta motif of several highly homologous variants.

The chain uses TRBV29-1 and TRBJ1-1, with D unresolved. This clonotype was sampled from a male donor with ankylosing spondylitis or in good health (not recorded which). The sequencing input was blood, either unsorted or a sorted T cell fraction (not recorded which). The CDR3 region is CSVGKYQNTEAFF. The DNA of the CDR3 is TGCAGCGTTGGAAAGTACCAGAACACTGAAGCTTTCTTT. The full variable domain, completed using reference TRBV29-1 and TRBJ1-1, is SAVISQKPSRDICQRGTSLTIQCQVDSQVTMMFWYRQQPGQSLTLIATANQGSEATYESGFVIDKFPISRPNLTFSTLTVSNMSPEDSSIYLCSVGKYQNTEAFFGQGTRLTVV.